This TCR beta chain was found in a study of radiation and T cells in renal cell carcinoma. Time point denoted: blood 2 weeks post-SBRT. Treatment of the sample: 15 Gy SBRT to primary tumor, nephrectomy 4 weeks later. Study observations and caveats: From baseline, blood top tumor clonotypes peaked at 2 weeks post-radiation.

A word on this clone: Its antigen is not identified.

Using immunoSEQ multiplex PCR, the repertoire was profiled, and TCRdb retains in-frame clones only, with some absent. In the table there are about 130,000 clones, about 88% of which are singletons. J gave up 4 bases and V 4 bases, and 4 bases lay outside the gene matches. Germline assignment: CDR1 SGHNT and CDR2 YYREEE (reference sequence). This CDR3 is built from 13 residues. The starting material was blood, obtained from a patient whose treatment included radiotherapy and nephrectomy. The TCR was taken from a woman aged 70-85 years with renal cell carcinoma. The genes are TRBV5-4 and TRBJ1-1; 7 bases line up with TRBD1. CDR3 residues: CASSPGQTTEAFF. For the CDR3, the DNA is TGTGCCAGCAGCCCGGGACAGACCACTGAAGCTTTCTTT. The variable domain in full, completed from reference TRBV5-4 and TRBJ1-1, reads ETGVTQSPTHLIKTRGQQVTLRCSSQSGHNTVSWYQQALGQGPQFIFQYYREEENGRGNFPPRFSGLQFPNYSSELNVNALELDDSALYLCASSPGQTTEAFFGQGTRLTVV.